These 25 T cell receptor beta chains came from one sample sequenced in a study of T cell clonality in common variable immunodeficiency. Findings and caveats of the study: Fewer deletions and N-nucleotide insertions were reportedly seen in common variable immunodeficiency TCR beta sequences.

TCRdb's table, derived via immunoSEQ multiplex PCR, lists solely in-frame clones and lacks some. This sample shows about 42,000 clones and no singletons; around 6% rests with the ten largest. Their antigen targets remain unknown. The material sequenced was peripheral blood mononuclear cells. Receptor source: a human donor with common variable immunodeficiency.

This clone was counted only a few times. The CDR3 end falls 3 residues outside the read, so it is completed with the germline J gene. The chain couples TRBV5-1 to TRBJ2-7; TRBD2 agrees at 8 bases. The germline V gene encodes CDR1 SGHRS and CDR2 YFSETQ. V dropped 3 bases and J dropped 5; count of bases not matched to a gene: 13. CDR3 length equals 16 residues. The CDR3 DNA, read in part, is TGCGCCAGCAGCTCTAATACCGGGGGGGCGCTTAACGAG. It encodes CASSSNTGGALNE. The entire CDR3 protein reads CASSSNTGGALNEQYF.

With regard to this clone: The read finishes 3 residues shy of the CDR3 end, and the germline J gene is used to complete it. The chain employs TRBV6-2 or TRBV6-3 and TRBJ2-7, with 14 bases matching TRBD2. CDR3 length: 17 residues. With 6 bases clipped from V and 5 bases from J, the junction kept 12 bases outside the gene matches. CDR1 is MNHEY and CDR2 is SVGEGT in the germline V gene. CDR3 bases read: TGTGCCAGCAGGAGATCGAGGACTAGCGGGAGGTCCCACGAG. Translating it yields CASRRSRTSGRSHE. The full CDR3 protein is CASRRSRTSGRSHEQYF.

About this clone: From the germline J gene comes the end of the CDR3, since the read stops 3 residues before it. V usage is TRBV5-1 and J usage is TRBJ2-3; possible D gene TRBD1, 5 bases. The germline CDR1 and CDR2 sequences are SGHRS and YFSETQ. V was cut by 3 bases and J by 2 bases, with 10 bases left in between. CDR3 length: 14 residues. Here the CDR3 reads CASSSDINTDTQYF. The CDR3 bases that were read are TGCGCCAGCAGCTCGGACATTAACACAGATACG. Combining the CDR3 with reference TRBV5-1 and TRBJ2-3 gives the whole variable domain KAGVTQTPRYLIKTRGQQVTLSCSPISGHRSVSWYQQTPGQGLQFLFEYFSETQRNKGNFPGRFSGRQFSNSRSEMNVSTLELGDSALYLCASSSDINTDTQYFGPGTRLTVL.

As to this clone: The DNA ends 3 residues before the CDR3 does, and the rest of the CDR3 is filled in from the germline J gene. V is TRBV2 and J is TRBJ1-5; 9 bases agree with TRBD1. Losses at the gene ends were 5 bases for V and 1 base for J; bases not matched to a gene: 3. Germline loops: CDR1 SNHLY, CDR2 FYNNEI. CDR3 length: 15 amino acids. Partial CDR3 DNA: TGTGCCAGCAGTAACAGGGGGCTAAGCAATCAGCCC. Translation: CASSNRGLSNQP. The whole CDR3 region reads CASSNRGLSNQPQHF. Full variable domain (rest looked up from reference TRBV2 and TRBJ1-5): EPEVTQTPSHQVTQMGQEVILRCVPISNHLYFYWYRQILGQKVEFLVSFYNNEISEKSEIFDDQFSVERPDGSNFTLKIRSTKLEDSAMYFCASSNRGLSNQPQHFGDGTRLSIL.

This clone has only a few counts. The CDR3 end falls 3 residues outside the read, so it is completed with the germline J gene. V and J are TRBV18 and TRBJ1-5; TRBD1 is a possible D gene (5 bases). V was clipped by 1 base and J by 5 bases, with 9 bases between them. CDR3 length: 14 residues. Germline lookup yields CDR1 KGHSH and CDR2 LQKENI. The part of the CDR3 DNA that was read is TGTGCCAGCTCACCACTAGGACATGATCAGCCC. This codes for CASSPLGHDQP. The whole CDR3 protein is CASSPLGHDQPQHF.

The CDR3 loop reads CASSEGGVYEQYF. The CDR3 DNA, read in part, is TGTGCCAGCAGTGAAGGGGGGGTCTACGAG. The V and J genes are TRBV6-1 and TRBJ2-7; a possible D gene is TRBD2 (6 bases). The read ends 3 residues shy of where the CDR3 ends; the end is completed using the germline J gene. Trimming removed 1 base from V and 3 bases from J, with 7 bases in between. Germline CDR1 is MNHNS and CDR2 is SASEGT. The length of the CDR3 is 13 residues.

This clone appeared many times. The CDR3 extends 3 residues past the end of the read, so its final part is completed from the germline J gene. The chain uses TRBV29-1 and TRBJ2-3; no clear D gene. The CDR3 covers 10 residues. Germline CDR1 and CDR2: SQVTM and ANQGSEA. V gave up 5 bases and J gave up 5 bases, with 5 bases separating them. The part of the CDR3 DNA that was read is TGCAGCGTTATCGGAGATACG. Its protein product is CSVIGDT. The CDR3 in its entirety is CSVIGDTQYF.

This clone appeared many times. The read finishes 3 residues shy of the CDR3 end, and the germline J gene is used to complete it. V and J are TRBV20-1 and TRBJ1-3, with a possible D match to TRBD1 (6 bases). Trimming removed 3 bases from V and 0 bases from J, with 12 bases in between. This CDR3 is 15 amino acids long. Germline V gene lookup returns CDR1 DFQATT and CDR2 SNEGSKA (reference sequence). The DNA read from the CDR3 is TGCAGTGCTAGGGCGGACAGCCTCTCTGGAAACACC. The encoded protein is CSARADSLSGNT. Given in full, the CDR3 is CSARADSLSGNTIYF.

Comment on this clone: The read comes to an end 3 residues before the CDR3 does, leaving the germline J gene to fill in the end. The chain couples TRBV20-1 to TRBJ2-5, with 11 bases aligning to TRBD1. There are 14 residues in the CDR3. CDR1 DFQATT and CDR2 SNEGSKA come from the germline V gene (reference sequence). The trim removed 3 bases at V and 6 bases at J, leaving 6 bases unmatched. The covered CDR3 bases are TGCAGTGCTAGTTTGGGACAGGGGGTGAAGACC. It specifies CSASLGQGVKT. Given in full, the CDR3 is CSASLGQGVKTQYF.

At least ten counts were recorded for this clone. The sequenced fragment ends 3 residues before the CDR3 boundary, so the rest is inferred from the germline J gene. The rearrangement links TRBV20-1 to TRBJ1-5; 7 bases line up with TRBD1. CDR3 length: 14 residues. V trimming: 3 bases; J trimming: 1 base; junction bases outside the gene matches: 3. Germline V gene lookup returns CDR1 DFQATT and CDR2 SNEGSKA (reference sequence). The CDR3 protein is CSASPGGSNQPQHF. Partial CDR3 DNA: TGCAGTGCTAGCCCAGGGGGAAGCAATCAGCCC.

Worth noting for this clone: The CDR3 end falls 3 residues outside the read, so it is completed with the germline J gene. The V and J genes are TRBV30 and TRBJ1-6, with 12 positions matching TRBD1. The ends lost 5 bases at V and 0 bases at J; junction bases unmatched: 14. Germline-derived CDR1 and CDR2 are GTSNPN and SVGIG (reference sequence). This CDR3 contains 20 residues. CDR3 in amino acids: CAWLPGTGGVGGSYNSPLHF. The sequenced CDR3 bases are TGTGCCTGGCTCCCGGGGACAGGGGGCGTCGGGGGCTCCTATAATTCACCC.

On this clone: The read stops 3 residues short of the end of the CDR3; the missing end is completed from the germline J gene. The chain carries TRBV5-1 and TRBJ1-6; no reliable D call. CDR3 length: 13 residues. The germline CDR1 and CDR2 sequences are SGHRS and YFSETQ. The part of the CDR3 DNA that was read is TGCGCCAGCAGCTTGGAGAGGCCAGAATCC. Translation: CASSLERPES. The CDR3 as a whole reads CASSLERPESLHF.

On this clone itself: Read coverage stops 3 residues before the CDR3 terminus; the germline J gene supplies the remainder. The rearrangement joins TRBV7-2 to TRBJ2-7, with 10 bases fitting TRBD1. The ends lost 5 bases at V and 3 bases at J; junction bases unmatched: 7. The CDR3 spans 15 residues. The V gene's germline CDR1 is SGHTA and CDR2 FQGNSA. Partial CDR3 DNA: TGTGCCAGCAGCGACCGGGACAGGGGCGGCTACGAG. Translating gives CASSDRDRGGYE. The CDR3 in full is CASSDRDRGGYEQYF.

About this clone itself: The read comes to an end 3 residues before the CDR3 does, leaving the germline J gene to fill in the end. V gene TRBV10-3 combines with J gene TRBJ1-6; 7 nucleotides agree with TRBD1. The CDR3 is made up of 14 amino acids. The trim removed 5 bases at V and 7 bases at J, leaving 5 bases unmatched. Germline CDR1 is ENHRY and CDR2 is SYGVKD. This CDR3 reads CAISRDSKNSPLHF. Incomplete CDR3 DNA: TGTGCCATCAGTCGGGACAGTAAGAATTCACCC.

About this clone: The missing CDR3 end, 3 residues past where the read stops, is filled in from the germline J gene. V gene TRBV19 combines with J gene TRBJ2-5; perhaps TRBD1 as D (6 bases). V lost 5 bases, J lost 0 bases, and 10 bases lay in between. Germline values: CDR1 LNHDA, CDR2 SQIVND (reference sequence). The CDR3 spans 14 residues. The covered CDR3 bases are TGTGCCAGTAGTGACAGGAACCACCAAGAGACC. Translated: CASSDRNHQET. The whole CDR3 is CASSDRNHQETQYF.

Regarding this clone: The read falls 3 residues short of the CDR3 end, and the missing part is taken from the germline J gene. The chain recombines TRBV5-1 with TRBJ2-3; possible D gene TRBD2, 5 bases. Trimming took off 4 bases at V and 4 bases at J, with 13 bases between the two ends. The CDR3 runs 14 residues. In germline, CDR1 is SGHRS, CDR2 YFSETQ. CDR3 protein: CASSEGLPADTQYF. The sequenced part of the CDR3 DNA is TGCGCCAGCAGCGAAGGACTCCCGGCAGATACG.

A word on this clone: The read ends 3 residues early relative to the CDR3; the germline J gene fills the gap. V usage is TRBV2 and J usage is TRBJ1-5; TRBD1 matches 8 bases. The CDR3 sequence is 13 residues long. V lost 7 bases to trimming and J lost 5 bases; unmatched junction nucleotides: 4. The V gene's germline CDR1 is SNHLY and CDR2 FYNNEI. The DNA read from the CDR3 is TGTGCCAGCAAGCCGGGACAGGATCAGCCC. As protein: CASKPGQDQP. In full, the CDR3 reads CASKPGQDQPQHF.

The sequenced part of the CDR3 DNA is TGCAGCGCTGGGGGGGCAGGGGATACATACGAG. This codes for CSAGGAGDTYE. The whole CDR3 is CSAGGAGDTYEQYF. The chain couples TRBV29-1 to TRBJ2-7; D is possibly TRBD2 (7 bases). The sequenced fragment ends 3 residues before the CDR3 boundary, so the rest is inferred from the germline J gene. V lost 7 bases and J 4 bases, leaving 20 bases between the germline ends. Germline V CDR1 and CDR2: SQVTM, ANQGSEA. This CDR3 has 14 amino acids.

This clone was found many times. The CDR3 sequence is CASSLLSGTGELFF. CDR3 DNA, as far as it was read: TGTGCCAGCAGCTTACTCTCGGGTACCGGGGAG. V usage is TRBV11-2 and J usage is TRBJ2-2, with D hard to call. Coverage ceases 3 residues before the CDR3 finishes, and the germline J gene fills in the end. V gave up 2 bases and J gave up 5 bases, with 9 bases separating them. Germline V CDR1 and CDR2: SGHAT, FQNNGV. This CDR3 is 14 amino acids long.

CDR3 DNA, as far as it was read: TGTGCCAGCAGTGAAAGCAGGGGGCATATCGATCCGCGTGAAAAA. Its translation is CASSESRGHIDPREK. In full, the CDR3 is CASSESRGHIDPREKLFF. The chain uses TRBV6-1 and TRBJ1-4, with TRBD1 identical over 8 bases. From the germline J gene comes the end of the CDR3, since the read stops 3 residues before it. Germline CDR1 and CDR2: MNHNS and SASEGT. V was pared by 2 bases and J by 7 bases, with 15 bases of the junction left unmatched. This CDR3 contains 18 residues.

This clone was recorded a few times. The read is 3 residues too short to cover the CDR3 end, so that end is filled in from the germline J gene. V and J are TRBV19 and TRBJ2-7, with D maybe TRBD1 (6 bases). Trimming removed 0 bases from V and 6 bases from J, with 21 bases in between. The CDR3 covers 17 residues. Germline V CDR1 and CDR2: LNHDA, SQIVND (reference sequence). The CDR3 region is CASSIDIRQGLTGEQYF. CDR3 DNA (partial): TGTGCCAGTAGTATAGATATTAGGCAGGGGCTAACCGGCGAG.

This clone was recorded many times. The DNA ends 3 residues before the CDR3 does, and the rest of the CDR3 is filled in from the germline J gene. The gene calls are TRBV6-4 and TRBJ2-3, with 7 bases fitting TRBD2. Germline values: CDR1 MRHNA, CDR2 SNTAGT. The CDR3 covers 14 residues. V lost 0 bases, J lost 4 bases, and 1 base stayed unmatched. The CDR3 bases that were read are TGTGCCAGCAGTGACTCGAGCGGGGCAGATACG. This sequence encodes CASSDSSGADT. The complete CDR3 reads CASSDSSGADTQYF.

This clone was observed at least ten times. The read terminates 3 residues ahead of where the CDR3 ends, so the germline J gene completes it. The chain has TRBV20-1 and TRBJ1-3, with 7 bases identical to TRBD1. The CDR3 spans 14 residues. In germline, CDR1 is DFQATT, CDR2 SNEGSKA (reference sequence). J was trimmed by 3 bases and V by 2 bases; bases with no gene match: 4. The CDR3 spells CSARPQGDGNTIYF. CDR3 DNA, as far as it was read: TGCAGTGCTAGACCCCAGGGGGATGGAAACACC.

This clone was counted ten times or more. The read halts 3 residues ahead of the CDR3 end, with the missing end drawn from the germline J gene. The chain couples TRBV20-1 to TRBJ2-4; D gene uncertain. The germline V gene encodes CDR1 DFQATT and CDR2 SNEGSKA (reference sequence). The length of the CDR3 is 15 residues. Trimming removed 0 bases from V and 0 bases from J, with 9 bases in between. CDR3 bases read: TGCAGTGCTAGAGATAGTAGGGTAGCCAAAAACATT. Amino acid sequence: CSARDSRVAKNI. The whole CDR3 region reads CSARDSRVAKNIQYF.

This clone was recorded many times. The sequenced fragment ends 3 residues before the CDR3 boundary, so the rest is inferred from the germline J gene. This sequence joins TRBV20-1 and TRBJ2-3, with 13 bases fitting TRBD2. Germline V lookup: CDR1 DFQATT, CDR2 SNEGSKA (reference sequence). This CDR3 has 15 amino acids. Trimming cost V 6 bases and J 5 bases; bases outside gene matches: 8. The sequenced CDR3 bases are TGCAGTGCAAGGGGACTAGCGGGACAAAAAGATACG. Its translation is CSARGLAGQKDT. The entire CDR3 is CSARGLAGQKDTQYF.